What follows describes a single T cell receptor (beta chain). In this sample, this clonotype turned up a few times. Its antigen is currently not known. The sample holds no much larger clone one base away, and base qualities are not on file. Sequencer: Illumina NovaSeq 6000. TCRalpha and TCRbeta cDNA libraries were built by 5'RACE with constant-segment primers, adding sample barcodes and unique molecular identifiers. Trizol reagent was used to extract RNA from every sample. The libraries were amplified in two PCR steps, and the second step added a second sample barcode and Illumina TruSeq adapters. Sequencing of the libraries was done on an Illumina NovaSeq, producing 2 x 150 bp paired-end reads. Turning to the authors' computational methods: Reads were demultiplexed and collapsed into UMI-guided consensus sequences with migec v1.2.7. Using mixcr v2.1.11, UMI consensuses were aligned to TRA and TRB V and J templates and then assembled into clonotypes. Expanded or contracted clonotypes were those called significant by both edgeR and NoisET, with noise models trained on biological replicates. For edgeR calls, the thresholds were a false discovery rate-adjusted p below 0.01 and a log2 fold-change of 1. PCA with hierarchical clustering of max-normalized trajectories of the 1000 most abundant clonotypes was used as exploratory dynamics analysis. Separately sequenced CD4+ and CD8+ repertoires were used to assign the CD4 or CD8 phenotype of responding clones. Clones were called with MiXCR by TCRdb after fastp trimmed the public reads at Q25, and only in-frame beta chains were retained. One record per CDR3 amino acid sequence lists the most common genes and DNA. These V and J calls rely on TCRdb rather than the paper's analysis. This sample lists 150,000 to 200,000 distinct CDR3 sequences; roughly 15% were detected once. 13% to 15% of the sample goes to the ten largest clones.

The data were taken from a study of T-cell memory formation after mild COVID-19 (dated by TCRdb to the early 2020s). With respect to the entire study: TCR sequence clusters from the two donors were largely donor specific. In a couple of donors, T-cell clones that expanded and contracted after mild COVID-19 were tracked by sequencing TCRalpha and TCRbeta repertoires over time. Two young, previously healthy adult volunteers, one female and one male, were included in the cohort.

General conclusions and limits of the study: Clones contracting from day 15 to 85 had balanced CD4/CD8 phenotypes, while a second wave expanding from day 15 to 37 was biased towards CD4+. Only two mild cases were covered by the study, and larger cohorts that include severe cases with pre-infection samples were considered necessary. Contracting CD4+ clones were found mainly in CM and EM memory subsets, while CD8+ clones were enriched in EMRA. Some responding clones were detected in pre-infection memory, which suggested that pre-existing cross-reactive memory T cells had joined the SARS-CoV-2 response. Whether the second-wave clones peaking on day 37 were SARS-CoV-2 specific was not confirmed.

Ficoll-Paque density gradient centrifugation was the method used to isolate PBMCs. Material for sequencing was PBMCs or a T cell subset sorted from them (not recorded which). The source of this sequence is an adult woman who had mild COVID-19 (a few samples of this study predate the infection). The sample titles of this study are shuffled in the database, so cell type and time point are left out; the donor was told from shared clones.

Here is the DNA: TGTGCCAGCAGCTTAAGCGGAGGGGAGTATGGCTACACCTTC. Its product reads: CASSLSGGEYGYTF. The sequence is built from TRBV7-3 and TRBJ1-2; the best D guess is TRBD1, with 5 bases matching. Including the terminal cysteine and phenylalanine, the CDR3 comprises 14 residues. The retained sequence is limited to the CDR3, 42 bases, with the frame set at the first base. The germline V gene sets CDR1 to SGHTA and CDR2 to FQGTGA. V sheds 1 base and J sheds 5 bases, leaving 11 bases between their ends.